The next 21 T cell receptor beta chains were all read from a single sample in a study of T cell repertoires in cytomegalovirus infection. MiXCR, run by TCRdb on the reads, gives a single entry per CDR3 protein. The data contain around 300,000 distinct CDR3 sequences, about 26% of them singletons. The specimen sequenced was PBMCs. The origin of the receptors is a human donor in good health (CMV status not recorded). Some clones in this sample may be carry-over from other donors' samples.

This rearrangement joins TRBV24-1 to TRBJ2-1; 10 bases fit TRBD1. The CDR3 runs to 15 residues. Germline V gene data show CDR1 as KGHDR and CDR2 as SFDVKD. J gave up 1 base and V 7 bases, and 3 bases lay outside the gene matches. In DNA, the CDR3 is TGTGCCACCAGCAGGACAGGGGGTTCCTACAATGAGCAGTTCTTC. Its protein product is CATSRTGGSYNEQFF.

This clonotype was observed many times. This chain links TRBV7-3 with TRBJ2-3, with TRBD2 matching over 10 bases. Germline V CDR1 and CDR2: SGHTA, FQGTGA. V shed 1 base, J shed 7 bases, and the junction held 5 bases outside the gene matches. The CDR3 totals 15 residues. The CDR3 protein is CASSLNSGGSHTQYF. Written as DNA, the CDR3 is TGTGCCAGCAGCTTAAATAGCGGGGGGTCACATACGCAGTATTTT.

The J gene is TRBJ2-7, the V gene TRBV28, with D possibly TRBD2 on 7 matching bases. The V end lost 6 bases, the J end lost 2 bases, and 14 bases lay between the germline ends. This CDR3 spans 14 amino acids. The germline V gene encodes CDR1 MDHEN and CDR2 SYDVKM. The CDR3 DNA reads TGTGCCAGCAGGACGGGGGGCCCGACCTACGAGCAGTACTTC. This gives the protein CASRTGGPTYEQYF.

Ten or more counts support this clonotype. V is TRBV7-2 and J is TRBJ2-2; TRBD2 aligns across 8 bases. J lost 1 base, V lost 3 bases, and 4 bases had no gene match. Germline V gives CDR1 SGHTA, CDR2 FQGNSA. The CDR3 contains 16 residues. CDR3 sequence reads: CASSFRGRLNTGELFF. CDR3 DNA sequence: TGTGCCAGCAGCTTTCGCGGGAGGTTGAACACCGGGGAGCTGTTTTTT.

J is TRBJ2-3 and V is TRBV7-3; perhaps D is TRBD1 or TRBD2 (5 bases each). The CDR3 has 15 residues. The V end lost 4 bases, the J end lost 4 bases, and 15 bases lay between the germline ends. The germline gives CDR1 SGHTA, CDR2 FQGTGA. This CDR3 is CASSYLLGDPDTQYF. CDR3 in DNA: TGTGCCAGCAGCTATCTTTTGGGGGACCCAGATACGCAGTATTTT.

This clonotype was recorded many times. The rearrangement joins TRBV7-9 to TRBJ2-5, with 8 bases lining up with TRBD2. The trim removed 1 base at V and 2 bases at J, leaving 3 bases unmatched. The CDR3 length is 15 residues. From germline, CDR1 is SEHNR and CDR2 FQNEAQ (reference sequence). CDR3 bases: TGTGCCAGCAGCTTAGGACTAGCGTCACAAGAGACCCAGTACTTC. It encodes CASSLGLASQETQYF.

This rearrangement joins TRBV20-1 to TRBJ2-7; TRBD1 matches at 8 bases. The germline CDR1 and CDR2 sequences are DFQATT and SNEGSKA (reference sequence). With V trimmed by 0 bases and J by 5 bases, 6 bases remained unmatched. The CDR3 loop spans 14 amino acids. Written as DNA, the CDR3 is TGCAGTGCTAGAGAGGCCGGGACAGGCGACGAGCAGTACTTC. Amino acid sequence: CSAREAGTGDEQYF.

This clonotype has a count of ten or more. The chain recombines TRBV7-2 with TRBJ2-3, with 12 bases matching TRBD2. The CDR3 has 17 residues. Looked up from germline, CDR1 is SGHTA and CDR2 is FQGNSA. The V segment lost 1 base and the J segment 0 bases; nucleotides outside the gene matches: 2. The CDR3 bases are TGTGCCAGCAGCTTAGGAGGGACTAGCGGGAGCACAGATACGCAGTATTTT. This codes for CASSLGGTSGSTDTQYF.

This clonotype was picked up a small number of times. The chain has TRBV28 and TRBJ2-1; 13 bases are shared with TRBD2. With V trimmed by 1 base and J by 5 bases, 11 bases remained unmatched. This CDR3 spans 19 amino acids. In germline, CDR1 is MDHEN, CDR2 SYDVKM. The CDR3 DNA reads as TGTGCCAGCAGTTTATTCCCCCGCCCACTAGCGGGAGGGCACAATGAGCAGTTCTTC. Amino acids: CASSLFPRPLAGGHNEQFF.

This clonotype showed up just a few times. The chain has TRBV4-3 and TRBJ1-1; D is unresolved. Trimming removed 4 bases from V and 6 bases from J, with 12 bases in between. The CDR3 length is 13 residues. Germline CDR1 is LGHNA and CDR2 is YSLEER. CDR3 DNA sequence: TGCGCCAGCAGCCCCCGGGATCGGGCTGAAGCTTTCTTT. Amino acids: CASSPRDRAEAFF.

This clonotype was seen repeatedly, ten times or more. This rearrangement joins TRBV7-2 to TRBJ2-6; D is possibly TRBD2 (6 bases). Deletions cut 3 bases from V and 2 bases from J, with 8 bases between. Germline CDR1 SGHTA, CDR2 FQGNSA. The CDR3 totals 15 residues. In DNA form, the CDR3 reads TGTGCCAGCAGCTTGGAGGGGACTGGGGCCAACGTCCTGACTTTC. This translates into CASSLEGTGANVLTF.

This clonotype has at least ten counts. The rearrangement uses TRBV12-5 and TRBJ2-1; possibly TRBD2 for D (7 bases). Germline lookup yields CDR1 LGHNT and CDR2 FRNRAP. Trimming pared 1 base from V and 2 bases from J, leaving 18 bases between. This CDR3 is 18 amino acids long. For the CDR3, the DNA is TGTGCTAGTGGTTTGGCAAAACTAGGGGGAGGGCCCTACAATGAGCAGTTCTTC. It translates to CASGLAKLGGGPYNEQFF.

This clonotype has at least ten counts. The chain combines TRBV28 with TRBJ2-7; TRBD1 agrees at 9 bases. The germline V gene encodes CDR1 MDHEN and CDR2 SYDVKM. V was pared by 4 bases and J by 2 bases, with 3 bases of the junction left unmatched. This CDR3 is built from 14 residues. The DNA for the CDR3 is TGTGCCAGCAGTTCCCGGGACAGGGCCTACGAGCAGTACTTC. Its protein product is CASSSRDRAYEQYF.

V and J are TRBV7-3 and TRBJ1-3; 7 bases match TRBD1. Losses at the gene ends were 5 bases for V and 0 bases for J; bases not matched to a gene: 10. The CDR3 sequence is 17 residues long. Germline CDR1 reads SGHTA; CDR2 reads FQGTGA. CDR3: CASSDLHRGDSGNTIYF. In DNA form, the CDR3 reads TGTGCCAGCAGCGACCTCCACAGGGGCGACTCTGGAAACACCATATATTTT.

This clonotype was picked up a small number of times. The chain joins TRBV20-1 to TRBJ2-3, with 7 nucleotides matching TRBD2. CDR1 is DFQATT, CDR2 SNEGSKA, per germline (reference sequence). Trimming at V came to 1 base and at J to 4 bases, leaving 5 bases not matched to a gene. This CDR3 is 14 amino acids long. The DNA for the CDR3 is TGCAGTGCTAGAGGCATGACTAGCCCAGATACGCAGTATTTT. Translating it yields CSARGMTSPDTQYF.

The chain joins TRBV28 to TRBJ1-1; TRBD1 is a possible D gene (5 bases). The CDR3 totals 14 residues. The V gene lost 3 bases and the J gene lost 4 bases, with 12 bases spanning the gap. The germline gives CDR1 MDHEN, CDR2 SYDVKM. This CDR3 is CASSLTQGPTEAFF. The CDR3 coding sequence is TGTGCCAGCAGTTTGACTCAGGGCCCCACTGAAGCTTTCTTT.

This clonotype showed up many times. The chain employs TRBV7-8 and TRBJ2-3; no clear D. V lost 5 bases to trimming and J lost 1 base, with 7 bases between them. The CDR3 is 13 amino acids. The germline gives CDR1 SGHVS, CDR2 FQNEAQ. The CDR3 DNA sequence: TGTGCCAGCAGCGGCCGCGGCACAGATACGCAGTATTTT. It yields the protein CASSGRGTDTQYF.

This clonotype has just a few counts. V gene TRBV5-1 combines with J gene TRBJ2-5; D not certain. Trimming removed 0 bases from V and 0 bases from J, with 3 bases in between. The CDR3 sequence is 13 residues long. Germline loops: CDR1 SGHRS, CDR2 YFSETQ. DNA for the CDR3: TGCGCCAGCAGCTTGGCCCACCAAGAGACCCAGTACTTC. Its protein is CASSLAHQETQYF.

The chain combines TRBV7-9 with TRBJ1-1; TRBD1 matches at 8 bases. Germline assignment: CDR1 SEHNR and CDR2 FQNEAQ (reference sequence). J lost 5 bases, V lost 5 bases, and 7 bases had no gene match. This CDR3 is built from 14 residues. CDR3 sequence reads: CASSTQGARTEAFF. The DNA of the CDR3 is TGTGCCAGCAGCACTCAGGGGGCGCGGACTGAAGCTTTCTTT.

A few counts support this clonotype. The rearrangement links TRBV12-3 or TRBV12-4 to TRBJ1-1; no firm D call. The CDR3 has 13 amino acids. V dropped 4 bases and J dropped 0 bases, with 6 bases sitting between them. The CDR3 DNA follows: TGTGCCAGCAGTTCCTGGATGAACACTGAAGCTTTCTTT. Translation: CASSSWMNTEAFF.

The chain joins TRBV20-1 to TRBJ1-6; the D is unclear. V shed 1 base and J shed 5 bases, with 9 bases lying between them. This CDR3 comprises 14 residues. The germline V gene encodes CDR1 DFQATT and CDR2 SNEGSKA (reference sequence). CDR3 protein: CSARAGRDNSPLHF. The DNA for the CDR3 is TGCAGTGCTAGAGCAGGCCGTGATAATTCACCCCTCCACTTT.